This TCR beta chain derives from a study of vaccination effects on CD4 cells after COVID-19. This clone was observed once. Its antigen is unidentified. Before sequencing, viral peptide pools were used by the ViraFEST assay to expand antigen-specific CD4+ T cells. At the end of roughly ten days of culture, CD4+ T cells were isolated. Vaccination of participants consisted of two doses of either the BNT162b2 or mRNA-1273 vaccine. Nobody among the vaccine recipients had prior SARS-CoV-2 infection (nucleocapsid antibodies were negative). The table came from immunoSEQ multiplex PCR; TCRdb's copy has only in-frame clones and leaves some out. In the table there are approximately 30,000 clones, around three fifths of which are singletons. The TCR was taken from a human donor who received a COVID-19 vaccine. Sequences were derived from CD4+ T cells from PBMCs cultured with SARS-CoV-2 spike peptides, sampled after COVID-19 vaccination.

CDR3 in DNA: TGTGCCAGCAACCGGGGGGCCACCTATAATTCACCCCTCCACTTT. Its translation is CASNRGATYNSPLHF. This chain links TRBV2 with TRBJ1-6; tentative D call: TRBD1 (6 bases). From germline, CDR1 is SNHLY and CDR2 FYNNEI. V was cut by 7 bases and J by 2 bases, with 12 bases left in between. This CDR3 is 15 amino acids long.